The next 30 T cell receptor beta chains were all read from a single sample in a study of T cell clonality in common variable immunodeficiency. TCRdb keeps only in-frame clones here, not all; method: immunoSEQ multiplex PCR. The sample was found to contain tens of thousands of clones, and every one recurs. The source material was peripheral blood mononuclear cells. The receptors come from a person between 18 and 69 years old in good health.

This clone was counted many times. The CDR3 end lies 3 residues beyond the end of the read and is filled in from the germline J gene. The rearrangement joins TRBV5-4 to TRBJ1-4; 7 nucleotides line up with TRBD1. There are 15 residues in the CDR3. Trimming took 0 bases from V and 8 from J; bases not matched to a gene: 7. Germline V gene sequence: CDR1 SGHNT, CDR2 YYREEE (reference sequence). The CDR3 loop reads CASSLVKGAQEKLFF. CDR3 DNA (partial): TGTGCCAGCAGCTTGGTGAAGGGGGCGCAGGAAAAA.

This clone showed up many times. The read halts 3 residues ahead of the CDR3 end, with the missing end drawn from the germline J gene. V is TRBV7-3 and J is TRBJ1-1, with D possibly being TRBD1 (5 bases). The ends were cut back, 0 bases at V and 1 base at J, with 6 bases in the middle. CDR1 SGHTA and CDR2 FQGTGA come from the germline V gene. This CDR3 is built from 14 residues. CDR3 amino acids: CASSLTGGNTEAFF. CDR3 bases read: TGTGCCAGCAGCTTAACGGGGGGGAACACTGAA.

This clone showed up many times. The sequence runs out 3 residues before the end of the CDR3; the remainder is reconstructed from the germline J gene. The V call is TRBV30, the J call TRBJ1-1; D not resolved. Germline V CDR1 and CDR2: GTSNPN, SVGIG (reference sequence). Trimming took 0 bases from V and 1 from J, leaving 9 bases between them. CDR3 size: 14 residues. CDR3 protein: CAWSVRGWNTEAFF. The CDR3 bases that were read are TGTGCCTGGAGTGTACGCGGCTGGAACACTGAA. The full variable domain, rest sourced from reference TRBV30 and TRBJ1-1, is SQTIHQWPATLVQPVGSPLSLECTVEGTSNPNLYWYRQAAGRGLQLLFYSVGIGQISSEVPQNLSASRPQDRQFILSSKKLLLSDSGFYLCAWSVRGWNTEAFFGQGTRLTVV.

In its sample, this clone was seen many times. The read stops 3 residues short of the end of the CDR3; the missing end is completed from the germline J gene. The gene calls are TRBV7-9 and TRBJ2-5; D might be TRBD2 (6 bases). This CDR3 is 15 amino acids long. V was shortened by 3 bases and J by 1 base, with 12 bases between the two germline ends. In germline, CDR1 is SEHNR, CDR2 FQNEAQ (reference sequence). This chain's CDR3 is CASSFGGLAQETQYF. The CDR3 bases that were read are TGTGCCAGCAGCTTCGGAGGGCTTGCCCAAGAGACC.

Many counts were recorded for this clone. The read falls 3 residues short of the CDR3 end, and the missing part is taken from the germline J gene. This chain uses TRBV12-3 or TRBV12-4 with TRBJ1-6; tentatively, D is TRBD1 (5 bases). CDR3 length equals 13 residues. V dropped 1 base and J dropped 10 bases, with 8 bases sitting between them. The part of the CDR3 DNA that was read is TGTGCCAGCAGTTTAGGGGGGGGGTCACCC. Translating gives CASSLGGGSP. The whole CDR3 reads CASSLGGGSPLHF.

This clone has just a few counts. Read coverage stops 3 residues before the CDR3 terminus; the germline J gene supplies the remainder. This sequence joins TRBV20-1 and TRBJ2-5; D perhaps matches TRBD2 (6 bases). V shed 3 bases and J shed 4 bases, with 12 bases lying between them. The CDR3 is made up of 13 amino acids. Germline loops: CDR1 DFQATT, CDR2 SNEGSKA (reference sequence). Incomplete CDR3 DNA: TGCAGTGCTAGCCCGGAGGGCCCAGAGACC. The encoded protein is CSASPEGPET. The full CDR3 is CSASPEGPETQYF.

Ten or more counts support this clone. The read ends 3 residues shy of where the CDR3 ends; the end is completed using the germline J gene. This rearrangement joins TRBV5-1 to TRBJ2-7; possible D gene TRBD2, 6 bases. Germline CDR1 and CDR2: SGHRS and YFSETQ. The V end lost 0 bases, the J end lost 2 bases, and 15 bases lay between the germline ends. The CDR3 is 16 residues long. The part of the CDR3 DNA that was read is TGCGCCAGCAGCTTGGAGTCCGGGGGTAGGACCTACGAG. Residues: CASSLESGGRTYE. The whole CDR3 protein reads CASSLESGGRTYEQYF.

This clone was seen only a few times. The CDR3 spells CASSLPRPQGTGNTIYF. The covered CDR3 bases are TGTGCCAGCAGCTTACCCAGGCCCCAGGGTACTGGAAACACC. The rearrangement links TRBV7-8 to TRBJ1-3; D perhaps matches TRBD1 (5 bases). The read stops 3 residues short of the end of the CDR3; the missing end is completed from the germline J gene. Germline V gene sequence: CDR1 SGHVS, CDR2 FQNEAQ. Trimming shortened V by 2 bases and J by 2 bases, and 16 bases separated the two germline ends. The CDR3 loop spans 17 amino acids. Drawing the rest from reference TRBV7-8 and TRBJ1-3, the complete variable domain is GAGVSQSPRYKVAKRGQDVALRCDPISGHVSLFWYQQALGQGPEFLTYFQNEAQLDKSGLPSDRFFAERPEGSVSTLKIQRTQQEDSAVYLCASSLPRPQGTGNTIYFGEGSWLTVV.

This clone appeared many times. The CDR3 goes on 3 residues after the read ends, and that part is filled in from the germline J gene. The rearrangement uses TRBV18 and TRBJ1-1; no reliable D call. This CDR3 is 13 amino acids long. CDR1 KGHSH and CDR2 LQKENI come from the germline V gene. This CDR3 reads CASSPQPRPEAFF. The CDR3 bases that were read are TGTGCCAGCTCACCTCAACCGCGGCCCGAA.

This clone was counted ten times or more. The read terminates 3 residues before the CDR3 end, so the remaining end is supplied by the germline J gene. This chain links TRBV7-3 with TRBJ2-3; TRBD2 is a possible D gene (5 bases). V lost 8 bases to trimming and J lost 6 bases, with 18 bases between them. CDR1 and CDR2 from the germline V gene are SGHTA and FQGTGA. The CDR3 covers 14 residues. The DNA read from the CDR3 is TGTGCCAGCGCCATAGGGCGGGCGAGCGATACG. Its protein is CASAIGRASDT. The whole CDR3 sequence reads CASAIGRASDTQYF. Filled out from reference TRBV7-3 and TRBJ2-3, the complete variable domain reads GAGVSQTPSNKVTEKGKYVELRCDPISGHTALYWYRQSLGQGPEFLIYFQGTGAADDSGLPNDRFFAVRPEGSVSTLKIQRTERGDSAVYLCASAIGRASDTQYFGPGTRLTVL.

This clone was found many times. The read halts 3 residues ahead of the CDR3 end, with the missing end drawn from the germline J gene. The chain couples TRBV15 to TRBJ2-1; 7 positions match TRBD1. The V segment lost 5 bases and the J segment 3 bases; nucleotides outside the gene matches: 10. Germline lookup yields CDR1 LNHNV and CDR2 YYDKDF (reference sequence). The CDR3 is 16 residues long. CDR3 bases read: TGTGCCACCAGCGGAAAAGAGACAGGGCTCTACAATGAG. This encodes CATSGKETGLYNE. The whole CDR3 is CATSGKETGLYNEQFF.

This clone showed up many times. The CDR3 end falls 3 residues outside the read, so it is completed with the germline J gene. The chain carries TRBV14 and TRBJ1-1, with TRBD1 as a possible D gene (6 bases). The CDR3 loop spans 14 amino acids. V lost 4 bases and J lost 7, with 16 bases in between. From germline, CDR1 is SGHDN and CDR2 FVKESK. The chain's CDR3 is CASSPIDRFNEAFF. CDR3 bases read: TGTGCCAGCAGCCCAATTGACAGGTTCAATGAA.

Many counts were recorded for this clone. The read terminates 3 residues ahead of where the CDR3 ends, so the germline J gene completes it. This chain uses TRBV20-1 with TRBJ1-1; D might be TRBD1 (5 bases). CDR1 is DFQATT, CDR2 SNEGSKA, per germline (reference sequence). The CDR3 loop spans 15 amino acids. V was shortened by 6 bases and J by 6 bases, with 23 bases between the two germline ends. This chain's CDR3 is CSALPVTDGSSEAFF. Partial CDR3 DNA: TGCAGTGCCCTCCCTGTGACAGATGGATCGTCTGAA.

This clone was found many times. The read falls 3 residues short of the CDR3 end, and the missing part is taken from the germline J gene. V usage is TRBV19 and J usage is TRBJ2-3; unclear D gene. Trimming took 0 bases from V and 0 from J, leaving 10 bases between them. The CDR3 length is 16 residues. Germline V gene lookup returns CDR1 LNHDA and CDR2 SQIVND (reference sequence). The covered CDR3 bases are TGTGCCAGTAGTATAGATCTATTCGGGAGCACAGATACG. It translates to CASSIDLFGSTDT. From start to end, the CDR3 is CASSIDLFGSTDTQYF.

This clone occurred many times. The read falls 3 residues short of the CDR3 end, and the missing part is taken from the germline J gene. The V gene is TRBV7-2, the J gene TRBJ2-5; tentative D call: TRBD1 (5 bases). The CDR3 covers 13 residues. The germline gives CDR1 SGHTA, CDR2 FQGNSA. Deletions cut 6 bases from V and 1 base from J, with 9 bases between. The CDR3 protein is CASRPGPQETQYF. Incomplete CDR3 DNA: TGTGCCAGCAGGCCAGGGCCCCAAGAGACC.

Turning to this clone: The sequence runs out 3 residues before the end of the CDR3; the remainder is reconstructed from the germline J gene. The chain employs TRBV11-3 and TRBJ2-1; 9 bases agree with TRBD2. CDR3 length equals 15 residues. The germline gives CDR1 SGHNT, CDR2 YENEEA. The V and J ends lost 5 bases and 4 bases, in that order; junction bases with no gene match: 6. Partial CDR3 DNA: TGTGCCAGCAGCCTTAGCGGGGGTAAATACAATGAG. This gives the protein CASSLSGGKYNE. The CDR3 in its entirety is CASSLSGGKYNEQFF.

This clone was recorded many times. The read terminates 3 residues ahead of where the CDR3 ends, so the germline J gene completes it. The chain links TRBV5-8 to TRBJ2-7; unclear D gene. V was clipped by 0 bases and J by 0 bases, with 4 bases between them. This CDR3 contains 13 residues. CDR1 is SGHTS, CDR2 YDEGEE, per germline. CDR3 DNA (partial): TGTGCCAGCAGCTTGGAAGGCTCCTACGAG. This translates into CASSLEGSYE. The full CDR3 is CASSLEGSYEQYF.

Ten or more counts support this clone. The read stops 3 residues short of the end of the CDR3; the missing end is completed from the germline J gene. This chain links TRBV5-1 with TRBJ2-7; D is unresolved. The length of the CDR3 is 12 residues. Germline loops: CDR1 SGHRS, CDR2 YFSETQ. The ends were cut back, 2 bases at V and 4 bases at J, with 7 bases in the middle. Here the CDR3 reads CASSLTPYEQYF. The covered CDR3 bases are TGCGCCAGCAGCTTAACTCCTTACGAG.

This clone was detected ten times or more. The CDR3 goes on 3 residues after the read ends, and that part is filled in from the germline J gene. This chain connects TRBV5-6 to TRBJ1-2; D is possibly TRBD1 (6 bases). This CDR3 spans 12 amino acids. The germline V gene has CDR1 SGHDT and CDR2 YYEEEE. The CDR3 reads CASSLQGRRYTF. The sequenced part of the CDR3 DNA is TGTGCCAGCAGCTTACAGGGCCGGCGC.

This clone was counted many times. The read terminates 3 residues ahead of where the CDR3 ends, so the germline J gene completes it. The V gene is TRBV5-5, the J gene TRBJ1-6; D is ambiguous. The CDR3 is made up of 15 amino acids. V was clipped by 0 bases and J by 10 bases, with 14 bases between them. CDR1 and CDR2 from the germline V gene are SGHKS and YYEKEE (reference sequence). CDR3 sequence: CASSLEVSLRSPLHF. Partial CDR3 DNA: TGTGCCAGCAGCTTGGAAGTGTCGCTTAGATCACCC.

As regards this clone: The read halts 3 residues ahead of the CDR3 end, with the missing end drawn from the germline J gene. V and J are TRBV19 and TRBJ2-7; the D gene is possibly TRBD2 (6 bases). This CDR3 contains 15 residues. Trimming stripped 5 bases from V and 3 bases from J, with 17 bases between. Germline CDR1 reads LNHDA; CDR2 reads SQIVND (reference sequence). The CDR3 spells CASSVPGGLIYEQYF. The CDR3 DNA, read in part, is TGTGCCAGTAGTGTGCCTGGGGGACTGATCTACGAG.

In this sample, this clone turned up many times. The read gets to within 3 residues of the CDR3 end, and the germline J gene fills in the rest. V gene TRBV18 combines with J gene TRBJ2-7; D may be TRBD1 (5 bases). CDR3 length: 13 residues. The V gene lost 5 bases and the J gene lost 1 base, with 9 bases spanning the gap. The germline V gene encodes CDR1 KGHSH and CDR2 LQKENI. CDR3 amino acids: CASSAGNSYEQYF. The sequenced CDR3 bases are TGTGCCAGCTCAGCAGGGAATTCCTACGAG.

As for this clone: This may arise from a read error, as a much more abundant clone is one base away. Sequencing ends 3 residues short of the CDR3 end; the germline J gene provides the rest. The chain couples TRBV18 to TRBJ2-2; no reliable D call. This CDR3 comprises 15 residues. The germline CDR1 and CDR2 sequences are KGHSH and LQKENI. CDR3 sequence reads: CASSLARQVYEKLFF. The CDR3 bases that were read are TGTGCCAGCTCATTGGCCCGGCAGGTCTATGAAAAG.

In this sample, this clone turned up many times. The read comes to an end 3 residues before the CDR3 does, leaving the germline J gene to fill in the end. The chain combines TRBV5-1 with TRBJ2-3; 8 nucleotides match TRBD2. Germline V gene sequence: CDR1 SGHRS, CDR2 YFSETQ. CDR3 length: 16 amino acids. The trim removed 0 bases at V and 2 bases at J, leaving 5 bases unmatched. The CDR3 sequence is CASSLGPSGYTDTQYF. The CDR3 bases that were read are TGCGCCAGCAGCTTGGGTCCTAGCGGGTACACAGATACG.

This clone occurred many times. The CDR3 region is CASSLFWGAVNTEAFF. Partial CDR3 DNA: TGTGCCAGCAGCTTATTCTGGGGCGCGGTGAACACTGAA. V is TRBV7-3 and J is TRBJ1-1; D possibly corresponds to TRBD1 (5 bases). The CDR3 end lies 3 residues beyond the end of the read and is filled in from the germline J gene. CDR3 length equals 16 residues. V shed 2 bases and J shed 0 bases, with 13 bases lying between them. The germline V gene has CDR1 SGHTA and CDR2 FQGTGA.

This clone was counted at least ten times. The CDR3 extends 3 residues past the end of the read, so its final part is completed from the germline J gene. The chain carries TRBV5-6 and TRBJ2-7; D is unresolved. CDR3 length: 14 residues. Trimming stripped 4 bases from V and 3 bases from J, with 14 bases between. Germline V gene lookup returns CDR1 SGHDT and CDR2 YYEEEE. The sequenced part of the CDR3 DNA is TGTGCCAGCAGCCCCCGCCCTGGCAGCTACGAG. Encoded protein: CASSPRPGSYE. The complete CDR3 sequence is CASSPRPGSYEQYF.

At least ten counts were recorded for this clone. The missing CDR3 end, 3 residues past where the read stops, is filled in from the germline J gene. The rearrangement uses TRBV24-1 and TRBJ2-5; D may be TRBD1 (6 bases). This CDR3 is 14 amino acids long. The germline V gene has CDR1 KGHDR and CDR2 SFDVKD. Trimming pared 6 bases from V and 1 base from J, leaving 11 bases between. CDR3: CATSPKDSQETQYF. Partial CDR3 DNA: TGTGCCACCAGTCCTAAGGACAGCCAAGAGACC.

This clone has at least ten counts. The CDR3 end falls 3 residues outside the read, so it is completed with the germline J gene. The genes are TRBV20-1 and TRBJ2-7; 9 bases map to TRBD1. Germline loops: CDR1 DFQATT, CDR2 SNEGSKA (reference sequence). V lost 6 bases to trimming and J lost 6 bases; unmatched junction nucleotides: 12. This CDR3 spans 14 amino acids. Partial CDR3 DNA: TGCAGTGCAGGGGATCCGGGACAGGGATTCGAG. Translating gives CSAGDPGQGFE. The full CDR3 protein is CSAGDPGQGFEQYF.

Only a few counts were recorded for this clone. The read terminates 3 residues before the CDR3 end, so the remaining end is supplied by the germline J gene. The V gene is TRBV5-1, the J gene TRBJ2-7, with TRBD1 matching over 8 bases. This CDR3 spans 14 amino acids. The ends lost 0 bases at V and 6 bases at J; junction bases unmatched: 5. Germline V gene data show CDR1 as SGHRS and CDR2 as YFSETQ. CDR3 in amino acids: CASSLDRGTREQYF. The DNA read from the CDR3 is TGCGCCAGCAGCTTGGACAGGGGGACGCGCGAG.

This clone was detected ten times or more. The read halts 3 residues ahead of the CDR3 end, with the missing end drawn from the germline J gene. The chain is built from TRBV19 and TRBJ1-5, with D unresolved. CDR3 length equals 15 residues. V was clipped by 3 bases and J by 2 bases, with 11 bases between them. CDR1 is LNHDA, CDR2 SQIVND, per germline (reference sequence). The CDR3 spells CASSIRRVGNQPQHF. The CDR3 bases that were read are TGTGCCAGTAGTATCCGGAGGGTGGGCAATCAGCCC.